Listed below are T cell receptor beta chains from one sample, sequenced in a study of CD8+CD57+ T cells in acquired aplastic anemia. TCRdb fed the reads into MiXCR, producing one record per CDR3 protein. The sample carries 150,000 to 200,000 distinct CDR3 sequences, around half recorded once. Sequenced input: sorted CD4+, CD8+, or CD8+CD57+ T cells (not recorded which) from PBMCs. All receptors come from a human donor with aplastic anemia. CDR3s include the opening cysteine and the closing phenylalanine or tryptophan. A D gene is named only where the DNA matches it firmly. A clone size is listed for some rows: how often the clone was seen (once, few, many), or a class if it is expanded.

>.|TRBV6-1|TRBJ2-1|.
CASSEASPLYNEQFF
TGTGCCAGCAGTGAGGCTAGCCCGCTATACAATGAGCAGTTCTTC
>.|TRBV10-3|TRBJ2-1|TRBD2
CAILGIAGGNEQFF
TGTGCCATCCTGGGCATAGCGGGAGGCAATGAGCAGTTCTTC
>few|TRBV5-6|TRBJ1-2|.
CASSLVGSSDYGYTF
TGTGCCAGCAGCTTAGTGGGCAGTTCCGACTATGGCTACACCTTC
>few|TRBV24-1|TRBJ1-5|.
CATSVGSNQPQHF
TGTGCCACCAGTGTCGGCAGCAATCAGCCCCAGCATTTT
>.|TRBV13|TRBJ1-2|TRBD1
CASSYRDRRYGYTF
TGTGCCAGCAGCTACCGGGACAGGCGGTATGGCTACACCTTC
>.|TRBV14|TRBJ2-5|TRBD2
CATSRAGVETQYF
TGTGCCACCTCCCGAGCGGGGGTAGAGACCCAGTACTTC
>.|TRBV15|TRBJ2-2|TRBD1
CATSNRGVANTGELFF
TGTGCCACCAGCAACAGGGGCGTCGCGAACACCGGGGAGCTGTTTTTT
>many|TRBV9|TRBJ2-3|TRBD2
CASSVGASGGTDTQYF
TGTGCCAGCAGCGTAGGGGCTAGCGGGGGGACAGATACGCAGTATTTT
>many|TRBV7-8|TRBJ2-2|.
CASSLFGRELFF
TGTGCCAGCAGCTTATTCGGCCGGGAGCTGTTTTTT
>.|TRBV11-1|TRBJ2-1|TRBD2
CASSLGGLGSDEQFF
TGTGCCAGCAGCTTAGGGGGACTAGGATCTGATGAGCAGTTCTTC
>.|TRBV10-1|TRBJ2-1|TRBD2
CASSGTSGARSYNEQFF
TGCGCCAGCAGTGGGACTAGCGGAGCCCGCTCCTACAATGAGCAGTTCTTC
>many|TRBV6-1|TRBJ1-5|.
CASRPEVTNQPQHF
TGTGCCAGCAGGCCTGAGGTGACCAATCAGCCCCAGCATTTT
>once|TRBV29-1|TRBJ2-1|.
CSVVGKRELPEQFF
TGCAGCGTTGTGGGGAAACGGGAGCTCCCTGAGCAGTTCTTC
>.|TRBV10-3|TRBJ2-1|TRBD2
CASSSTVGRGGYNEQFF
TGTGCCAGCAGTTCGACGGTGGGGCGGGGGGGGTACAATGAGCAGTTCTTC
>.|TRBV20-1|TRBJ2-2|.
CSASGLVGVGGELFF
TGCAGTGCTAGTGGGCTAGTTGGTGTCGGCGGGGAGCTGTTTTTT
>.|TRBV7-2|TRBJ1-1|.
CASSLAVTNTGEPETFF
TGTGCCAGCAGCTTAGCGGTCACAAACACCGGGGAGCCCGAGACTTTCTTT
>many|TRBV20-1|TRBJ2-1|.
CSPSGRSGNEQFF
TGCAGTCCCTCCGGGCGGTCCGGTAATGAGCAGTTCTTC
>.|TRBV7-2|TRBJ2-7|TRBD1
CASSADRAYEQYF
TGCGCCAGCAGCGCGGACAGGGCCTACGAGCAGTACTTC
>many|TRBV12-3/TRBV12-4|TRBJ2-2|.
CASRQPPTGNGELFF
TGTGCCAGCAGACAACCGCCTACAGGGAACGGGGAGCTGTTTTTT
>few|TRBV15|TRBJ2-1|.
CATVLWDGTYNEQFF
TGTGCCACCGTTTTATGGGACGGAACTTACAATGAGCAGTTCTTC
>.|TRBV19|TRBJ1-2|TRBD1
CVSSPTQGAVGGYTF
TGTGTCAGTAGTCCGACACAGGGGGCCGTAGGGGGCTACACCTTC
>many|TRBV5-1|TRBJ1-3|.
CASSLAGASTGNTIYF
TGCGCCAGCAGCTTGGCGGGGGCCAGTACTGGAAACACCATATATTTT
>.|TRBV11-2|TRBJ2-4|TRBD1
CASSLGRGQAKNIQYF
TGTGCCAGCAGCTTAGGCAGGGGACAGGCCAAAAACATTCAGTACTTC
>.|TRBV5-1|TRBJ1-1|TRBD1
CASSQQGATEAFF
TGCGCCAGCAGCCAACAGGGGGCCACTGAAGCTTTCTTT
>many|TRBV12-3/TRBV12-4|TRBJ2-7|TRBD2
CASSLRDPLMGTSGDWEQYF
TGTGCCAGCAGTCTCCGGGATCCGCTTATGGGGACTAGCGGGGACTGGGAGCAGTACTTC
>.|TRBV27|TRBJ2-7|.
CASSLSRGQGRYF
TGTGCCAGCAGTTTATCCCGGGGGCAAGGAAGGTACTTC
>many|TRBV5-4|TRBJ2-5|.
CASSLAGVVETQYF
TGTGCCAGCAGCTTGGCCGGGGTGGTAGAGACCCAGTACTTC
>once|TRBV7-2|TRBJ2-7|.
CASRKTGFGDEQYF
TGTGCCAGCAGGAAAACAGGGTTTGGTGACGAGCAGTACTTC
>many|TRBV2|TRBJ1-5|.
CASTIQQGSAAQHF
TGTGCCAGCACCATCCAACAGGGATCCGCGGCCCAGCATTTT
>.|TRBV6-5|TRBJ1-1|.
CASSYSGVKEDNTEAFF
TGTGCCAGCAGTTACTCTGGCGTTAAGGAGGACAACACTGAAGCTTTCTTT
>.|TRBV6-5|TRBJ1-1|.
CTSSYFLGTTNTEAFF
TGTACCAGCAGTTATTTCCTGGGGACAACGAACACTGAAGCTTTCTTT
>.|TRBV10-3|TRBJ1-5|.
CAISEGGQQPQHF
TGTGCCATCAGTGAGGGGGGTCAACAGCCCCAGCATTTT
>.|TRBV3-1|TRBJ1-1|.
CASSQDFSRTPNTEAFF
TGTGCCAGCAGCCAAGATTTTTCGAGGACACCAAACACTGAAGCTTTCTTT
>many|TRBV12-3/TRBV12-4|TRBJ1-5|.
CASSLDQGRNQPQHF
TGTGCCAGCAGTTTAGACCAGGGGAGGAATCAGCCCCAGCATTTT
>few|TRBV12-3/TRBV12-4|TRBJ1-3|.
CAGRVATGQGRENTIYF
TGTGCCGGTCGGGTTGCTACGGGTCAGGGGAGGGAAAACACCATATATTTT
>many|TRBV4-3|TRBJ1-1|TRBD1
CASSQATGGNTEAFF
TGCGCCAGCAGCCAAGCTACAGGGGGCAACACTGAAGCTTTCTTT
>.|TRBV4-2|TRBJ1-5|TRBD1
CASSQEGGQGSQPQHF
TGTGCCAGCAGCCAAGAAGGAGGACAGGGAAGTCAGCCCCAGCATTTT
>.|TRBV7-6|TRBJ2-1|TRBD2
CASSRLAGALDNEQFF
TGTGCCAGCAGCCGACTAGCGGGAGCGTTAGACAATGAGCAGTTCTTC
>.|TRBV20-1|TRBJ1-2|TRBD1
CSAGQANYGYTF
TGCAGTGCTGGACAGGCTAACTATGGCTACACCTTC
>many|TRBV9|TRBJ1-1|.
CASRGVGNTEAFF
TGTGCCAGCAGGGGCGTGGGGAACACTGAAGCTTTCTTT
>.|TRBV24-1|TRBJ2-7|.
CATSEAGGNYEQYF
TGTGCCACCAGTGAAGCAGGGGGGAACTACGAGCAGTACTTC
>.|TRBV5-1|TRBJ1-1|TRBD1
CASSMGQGNTEAFF
TGCGCCAGCAGCATGGGACAGGGGAACACTGAAGCTTTCTTT
>.|TRBV6-5|TRBJ1-1|.
CASSYSAGNTEAFF
TGTGCCAGCAGTTACTCTGCAGGGAACACTGAAGCTTTCTTT
>many|TRBV14|TRBJ1-2|.
CASSQEWRGYTF
TGTGCCAGCAGCCAAGAATGGCGTGGCTACACCTTC
>many|TRBV7-6|TRBJ2-7|.
CASSLGGYNEQYF
TGTGCCAGCAGCTTAGGAGGGTATAACGAGCAGTACTTC
>.|TRBV5-4|TRBJ1-1|TRBD1
CASSSDGTGLTEAFF
TGTGCCAGCAGCTCCGACGGGACAGGGCTCACTGAAGCTTTCTTT
>many|TRBV20-1|TRBJ2-3|TRBD2
CSAAGLAGFTQYF
TGCAGTGCGGCGGGACTAGCGGGTTTTACGCAGTATTTT
>many|TRBV24-1|TRBJ2-5|.
CATSPGFLPQETQYF
TGTGCCACCAGCCCGGGATTTTTACCACAAGAGACCCAGTACTTC